Shown below are 5 T cell receptor beta chains from a single sample sequenced in a study of blood T cell repertoires in COVID-19. Method: immunoSEQ multiplex PCR; TCRdb's copy keeps in-frame clones and lacks some. The sample lists tens of thousands of clones, 70% to 90% occurring once. The sequencing sample was made of peripheral blood. These receptors were taken from a woman of 80 years or more with COVID-19, enrolled during active disease.

This chain connects TRBV18 to TRBJ2-5; 8 nucleotides align to TRBD1. J gave up 5 bases and V 2 bases, and 22 bases lay outside the gene matches. The CDR3 runs 20 residues. Per germline, CDR1 KGHSH and CDR2 LQKENI. In DNA form, the CDR3 reads TGTGCCAGCTCACCATTTCTGATCAGGGGGCAAGCCAGGGGTGAGGAGACCCAGTACTTC. Its translation: CASSPFLIRGQARGEETQYF.

The chain employs TRBV4-1 and TRBJ2-7, with D possibly matching TRBD2 (5 bases). V lost 0 bases and J lost 2, with 14 bases in between. Germline CDR1 reads MGHRA; CDR2 reads YSYEKL. The CDR3 consists of 16 residues. CDR3 nucleotide sequence: TGCGCCAGCAGCCAAGAAAGTAGAGGGTATACCTACGAGCAGTACTTC. Encoded protein: CASSQESRGYTYEQYF.

The V call is TRBV5-1, the J call TRBJ2-3; 10 nucleotides align to TRBD2. This CDR3 region has 16 residues. J was trimmed by 3 bases and V by 0 bases; bases with no gene match: 4. Germline V CDR1 and CDR2: SGHRS, YFSETQ. The CDR3 sequence is CASSLGATSGTDTQYF. The CDR3 coding sequence is TGCGCCAGCAGCTTGGGGGCGACTAGCGGGACAGATACGCAGTATTTT.

This clone was counted only a few times. J is TRBJ1-3 and V is TRBV28; 9 bases match TRBD1. Germline V CDR1 and CDR2: MDHEN, SYDVKM. Trimming removed 6 bases from V and 3 bases from J; junction bases left unmatched: 3. This CDR3 is 14 amino acids long. In nucleotides, the CDR3 is TGTGCCAGCAGACAGGGGGCGTTTGGAAACACCATATATTTT. Residues: CASRQGAFGNTIYF.

The table lists this clone with a few counts. The CDR3 spells CASSKGQPFLDNEKLFF. The CDR3, as DNA: TGTGCCAGCAGTAAGGGACAGCCCTTCCTAGATAATGAAAAACTGTTTTTT. The chain joins TRBV7-6 to TRBJ1-4; 7 positions match TRBD1. The V and J ends lost 6 bases and 4 bases, in that order; junction bases with no gene match: 14. Germline CDR1 and CDR2: SGHVS and FNYEAQ. This CDR3 region has 17 residues.